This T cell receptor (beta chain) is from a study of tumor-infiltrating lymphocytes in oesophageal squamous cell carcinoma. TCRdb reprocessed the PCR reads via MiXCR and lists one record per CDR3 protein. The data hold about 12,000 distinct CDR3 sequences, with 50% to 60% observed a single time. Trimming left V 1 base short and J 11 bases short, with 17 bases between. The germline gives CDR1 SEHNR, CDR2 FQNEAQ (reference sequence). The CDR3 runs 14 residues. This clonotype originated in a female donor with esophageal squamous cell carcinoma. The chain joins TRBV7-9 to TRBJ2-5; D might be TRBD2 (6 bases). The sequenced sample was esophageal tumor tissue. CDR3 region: CASSLGGTSNEQYF. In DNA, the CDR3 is TGTGCCAGCAGCTTAGGGGGGACTTCCAATGAGCAGTACTTC.